Listed below are T cell receptor beta chains from one sample, sequenced in a study of T-cell reconstitution after alpha-beta-depleted transplantation in children. TCRdb independently ran MiXCR on the PCR reads; one entry per CDR3 protein. The sample yields 550,000 to 600,000 distinct CDR3 sequences, roughly 24% seen once. The sequencing used PBMCs, mostly from graft donor cells, collected 360 days after TCRalphabeta/CD19-depleted stem cell transplant. The receptors were sampled from a boy in the first two years of life who had a stem cell transplant for acute myeloid leukemia, so the T cells may come from the graft donor. CDR3s include the opening cysteine and the closing phenylalanine or tryptophan. A D gene is named only where the DNA matches it firmly. The size of a clone is reported for some rows only, either as once, few or many, or as a class for expanded clones.

V	size	J	D	DNA	CDR3
TRBV5-1	NA	TRBJ2-5	TRBD1	TGCGCCAGCAGCTTTCACAGGGGAGAGACCCAGTACTTC	CASSFHRGETQYF
TRBV24-1	NA	TRBJ2-1	TRBD2	TGTGCCACCAGTGCTCGAGCGGGGGTCGAATTCTTC	CATSARAGVEFF
TRBV5-5	few	TRBJ2-3	TRBD1	TGTGCCAGCAGCCCAGCATGGGACAGGAGGGGAGATACGCAGTATTTT	CASSPAWDRRGDTQYF
TRBV11-1	many	TRBJ1-1	NA	TGTGCCAGCAGCTGGGGCAGCGAGAACACTGAAGCTTTCTTT	CASSWGSENTEAFF
TRBV20-1	few	TRBJ2-5	NA	TGCAGTGCTAGACCCGGGACAAAAGAGACCCAGTACTTC	CSARPGTKETQYF
TRBV4-1	few	TRBJ2-1	NA	TGCGCCAGCAGCCAAGTTCAGGTCCACAATGAGCAGTTCTTC	CASSQVQVHNEQFF
TRBV24-1	NA	TRBJ2-5	TRBD1	TGTGCCACCAGTGATTATGACAGGGGGAGAGAGACCCAGTACTTC	CATSDYDRGRETQYF
TRBV11-2	few	TRBJ2-1	TRBD2	TGTGCCAGCAGCCCCTCACGACGTTCACTAGCGGGTGGAGGCCATGAGCAGTTCTTC	CASSPSRRSLAGGGHEQFF
TRBV20-1	many	TRBJ2-5	NA	TGCAGTGCTAGAGGACGAGAGACCCAGTACTTC	CSARGRETQYF
TRBV28	NA	TRBJ2-5	TRBD1	TGTGCCAGCAGTCGCAGACAGGGAAAGACCCAGTACTTC	CASSRRQGKTQYF
TRBV9	NA	TRBJ1-2	NA	TGTGCCAGCAGCCCCCGGACAGCCTATGGCTACACCTTC	CASSPRTAYGYTF
TRBV12-3/TRBV12-4	NA	TRBJ2-5	NA	TGTGCCAGCTGCCACGGGGGGCTAAGGGGAGAGACCCAGTACTTC	CASCHGGLRGETQYF
TRBV10-3	once	TRBJ2-5	NA	TGTGCCATCAGCCCCGACAGGGAGGGGGGTGAGACCCAGTACTTC	CAISPDREGGETQYF
TRBV6-5	NA	TRBJ1-4	NA	TGTGCCAGCAGTTACGACTCTTGGGGGCAGGGAGGGCAACTGTTTTTT	CASSYDSWGQGGQLFF
TRBV5-6	few	TRBJ2-7	NA	TGTGCCAGCAGCTTGTATCATACGGACGAGCAGTACTTC	CASSLYHTDEQYF
TRBV7-9	NA	TRBJ1-1	NA	TGTGCCAGCAGCTCAAATGAAGCTTTCTTT	CASSSNEAFF
TRBV11-2	NA	TRBJ2-2	NA	TGTGCCAGCAGCTTAGGGGTCGGCGGGGAGCTGTTTTTT	CASSLGVGGELFF
TRBV6-5	NA	TRBJ1-1	NA	TGTGCCAGCAGACTCGGGACACAGGCTGGGAACACTGAAGCTTTCTTT	CASRLGTQAGNTEAFF
TRBV20-1	few	TRBJ1-1	TRBD1	TGCAGTGCTAGGGGTCCGGGACAGGGCTCTTCTGAAGCTTTCTTT	CSARGPGQGSSEAFF
TRBV3-1	NA	TRBJ2-2	NA	TGTGCCAGCAGCCGCACGAAGATGGGGGGCGGCACCGGGGAGCTGTTTTTT	CASSRTKMGGGTGELFF
TRBV15	many	TRBJ2-5	NA	TGTGCCACCAGCAGAGATCCACTAGAGACCCAGTACTTC	CATSRDPLETQYF
TRBV29-1	many	TRBJ2-7	NA	TGCAGCGTGGGGGGGACACTTTCCTACGAGCAGTACTTC	CSVGGTLSYEQYF
TRBV2	many	TRBJ2-1	NA	TGTGCCAGCAGGGGGGAAGGGGCCCTTCAGTTCTTC	CASRGEGALQFF
TRBV20-1	NA	TRBJ2-7	TRBD1	TGCAGTGCCCTCCCCGGGACAGGAATGTCCGAGCAGTACTTC	CSALPGTGMSEQYF
TRBV7-9	many	TRBJ2-5	NA	TGTGCCAGCAGTAGCGGATGGCAAGAGACCCAGTACTTC	CASSSGWQETQYF
TRBV20-1	NA	TRBJ2-1	NA	TGCAGTGCCGCAAGCGGTCCCTACAATGAGCAGTTCTTC	CSAASGPYNEQFF
TRBV9	NA	TRBJ2-1	NA	TGTGCCAGCAGCGTAGCGCCACTAGGTCCCCTGTACAATGAGCAGTTCTTC	CASSVAPLGPLYNEQFF
TRBV20-1	few	TRBJ1-2	NA	TGCAGTGCTAGTCGTCAGGGGAGCGACTATGGCTACACCTTC	CSASRQGSDYGYTF
TRBV12-3/TRBV12-4	NA	TRBJ1-5	NA	TGTGCCAGCAGTTCAACAGGGTGGCAGCCCCAGCATTTT	CASSSTGWQPQHF
TRBV4-1	once	TRBJ2-3	TRBD2	TGCGCCAGCAGCCTATCGCGGGGGGTTCCGTCTAGCACAGATACGCAGTATTTT	CASSLSRGVPSSTDTQYF
TRBV7-8	few	TRBJ2-3	TRBD1	TGTGCCAGCAGCACCGGACAGGGTTTCACAGATACGCAGTATTTT	CASSTGQGFTDTQYF
TRBV12-3/TRBV12-4	NA	TRBJ1-1	NA	TGTGCCAGCAGTTTGTTGGAGGTGAACACTGAAGCTTTCTTT	CASSLLEVNTEAFF
TRBV20-1	NA	TRBJ1-6	NA	TGCAGTGCCGGACGGTACTATAATTCACCCCTCCACTTT	CSAGRYYNSPLHF
TRBV24-1	NA	TRBJ2-1	NA	TGTGCCACCAGTGACCCCCAGGAGGGTACCTACAATGAGCAGTTCTTC	CATSDPQEGTYNEQFF
TRBV12-3/TRBV12-4	few	TRBJ1-4	NA	TGTGCCAGCAGACCCAGTGCAACTAATGAAAAACTGTTTTTT	CASRPSATNEKLFF
TRBV4-3	few	TRBJ2-2	NA	TGCGCCAGCAGCCAAGCGGTGGCTTCGAACACCGGGGAGCTGTTTTTT	CASSQAVASNTGELFF
TRBV7-2	few	TRBJ1-4	NA	TGTGCCAGCAGCTTATCCAGGGGAGGTGAAAAACTGTTTTTT	CASSLSRGGEKLFF
TRBV5-5	few	TRBJ2-7	NA	TGTGCCAGCAGCCCGTACACGGAGCTCTCCTACGAGCAGTACTTC	CASSPYTELSYEQYF
TRBV12-3/TRBV12-4	many	TRBJ2-7	NA	TGTGCCAGCAGTTTCTTCGACGATCAGTACTTC	CASSFFDDQYF
TRBV12-3/TRBV12-4	NA	TRBJ1-1	NA	TGTGCCAGCACTTTGCACGACCCTTCCCTTGAAGCTTTCTTT	CASTLHDPSLEAFF
TRBV7-9	NA	TRBJ2-7	NA	TGTGCCAGCAGCTTACGGGACGCCAGGGTATCCTCCTACGAGCAGTACTTC	CASSLRDARVSSYEQYF
TRBV20-1	few	TRBJ1-5	NA	TGCAGTGCTTCAGCCCAGCCCCAGCATTTT	CSASAQPQHF
TRBV4-1	NA	TRBJ2-7	NA	TGCGCCAGCAGCCAAGATCGAGGGGAGGCCTCCTACGAGCAGTACTTC	CASSQDRGEASYEQYF
TRBV24-1	NA	TRBJ2-1	TRBD2	TGTGCCACCAGTGATTTGTTGCGGGGGGGCCTCAATGAGCAGTTCTTC	CATSDLLRGGLNEQFF
TRBV20-1	NA	TRBJ2-5	NA	TGCAGTGCAACCCCGACAGTCCAAGAGACCCAGTACTTC	CSATPTVQETQYF
TRBV3-1	NA	TRBJ2-5	NA	TGTGCCAGCAGCCAAGCGGGGTACGAGACCCAGTACTTC	CASSQAGYETQYF